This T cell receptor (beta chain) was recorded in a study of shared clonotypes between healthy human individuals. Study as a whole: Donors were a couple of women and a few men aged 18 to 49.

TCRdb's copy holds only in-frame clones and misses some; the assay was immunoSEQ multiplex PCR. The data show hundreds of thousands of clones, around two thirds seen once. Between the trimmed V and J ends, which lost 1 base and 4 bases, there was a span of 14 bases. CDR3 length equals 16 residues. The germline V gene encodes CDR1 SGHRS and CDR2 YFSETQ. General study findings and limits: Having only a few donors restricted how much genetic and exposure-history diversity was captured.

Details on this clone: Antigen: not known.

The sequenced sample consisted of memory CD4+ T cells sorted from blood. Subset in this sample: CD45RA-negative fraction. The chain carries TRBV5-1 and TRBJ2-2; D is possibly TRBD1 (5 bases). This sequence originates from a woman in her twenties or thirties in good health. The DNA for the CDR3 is TGCGCCAGCAGCTTGTTGGGTCAGGGATCCACCGGGGAGCTGTTTTTT. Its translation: CASSLLGQGSTGELFF.